This TCR beta chain comes out of a study of beta chain features in type 1 diabetes. Turning to the study itself: No age, gender or cell yield differences were seen between patients and healthy donors. Study-wide results and caveats: Significant though moderate, a shortening of TCRB CDR3s appeared in all four CD4+ subsets of Type 1 diabetes patients.

CDR1 is MDHEN, CDR2 SYDVKM, per germline. This CDR3 is built from 12 residues. V lost 4 bases, J lost 6 bases, and 10 bases lay in between. The authors reverse transcribed all of the isolated RNA, so sequencing captured expressed TCRB transcripts. Only in-frame clones appear in the TCRdb table, and some are missing; sequencing was by immunoSEQ multiplex PCR. The sample lists some 150,000 clones, around 9% occurring once. This clone was picked up a small number of times. The antigen remains unidentified. This receptor was taken from a woman aged 30 to 39 with type 1 diabetes. The gene calls are TRBV28 and TRBJ2-7; D is uncertain. The sequenced material came from central memory CD4+ T cells from blood. CDR3 in amino acids: CASSYGSGEQYF. CDR3 coding DNA: TGTGCCAGCAGTTATGGGTCAGGCGAGCAGTACTTC.